The T cell receptor (beta chain) under discussion was sequenced for a study of blood T cell repertoires in COVID-19. Study in general: Acute-phase and convalescent COVID-19 samples originated in the United States, Italy and Spain. From T cells, B-cell-depleted T cells, or PBMCs came the material, which was cDNA or gDNA.

Clones were read by immunoSEQ multiplex PCR, and TCRdb kept only the in-frame ones, dropping some. The data hold around 220,000 clones, with 84% observed a single time. Enrollment of patients from Seattle took place during active infection, with longitudinal follow-up. The CDR3 consists of 13 residues. Germline V gene data show CDR1 as SNHLY and CDR2 as FYNNEI. Trimming shortened V by 6 bases and J by 7 bases, and 15 bases separated the two germline ends. The genes are TRBV2 and TRBJ1-2, with D maybe TRBD1 (5 bases). The source is a woman aged 80 or over with COVID-19, enrolled during active disease. The material sequenced was peripheral blood. CDR3 sequence (DNA): TGTGCCAGCAGGTATACAGGAGCTGGTGGCTACACCTTC. It yields the protein CASRYTGAGGYTF.